This TCR beta chain stems from a study of CD8+CD57+ T cells in acquired aplastic anemia. Background on the study: Across the sorted CD4+ and CD8+ cells, DNA amounts averaged about 3.2 ug. Mean read depth for CD4+ cells from healthy donors was roughly 10 million. Study-level points and caveats: CD8+ Simpson's diversity in patients was not significantly different from that in controls. Over 25 shared CD8+ CDR3s appeared highly expressed within patients' immunodominant clones.

Genomic DNA acted as the template from which TCR beta VDJ combination and CDR3 sequence profiling were carried out. MiXCR, applied by TCRdb to the reads, yields one record per CDR3 protein. Of about 210,000 distinct CDR3 sequences in the sample, approximately 57% were seen once. This CDR3 is 19 amino acids long. CDR1 MNHNS and CDR2 SASEGT come from the germline V gene. V trimming: 3 bases; J trimming: 2 bases; junction bases outside the gene matches: 13. As to this clonotype: The antigen is not known.

The TCR comes from a human donor in good health. Sequencing was carried out using sorted CD4+, CD8+, or CD8+CD57+ T cells (not recorded which) from PBMCs. The chain has TRBV6-1 and TRBJ1-5; TRBD1 agrees at 10 bases. CDR3 sequence: CASSDHYGTGEFGNQPQHF. In nucleotides, the CDR3 is TGTGCCAGCAGTGATCACTATGGGACAGGGGAGTTCGGCAATCAGCCCCAGCATTTT.